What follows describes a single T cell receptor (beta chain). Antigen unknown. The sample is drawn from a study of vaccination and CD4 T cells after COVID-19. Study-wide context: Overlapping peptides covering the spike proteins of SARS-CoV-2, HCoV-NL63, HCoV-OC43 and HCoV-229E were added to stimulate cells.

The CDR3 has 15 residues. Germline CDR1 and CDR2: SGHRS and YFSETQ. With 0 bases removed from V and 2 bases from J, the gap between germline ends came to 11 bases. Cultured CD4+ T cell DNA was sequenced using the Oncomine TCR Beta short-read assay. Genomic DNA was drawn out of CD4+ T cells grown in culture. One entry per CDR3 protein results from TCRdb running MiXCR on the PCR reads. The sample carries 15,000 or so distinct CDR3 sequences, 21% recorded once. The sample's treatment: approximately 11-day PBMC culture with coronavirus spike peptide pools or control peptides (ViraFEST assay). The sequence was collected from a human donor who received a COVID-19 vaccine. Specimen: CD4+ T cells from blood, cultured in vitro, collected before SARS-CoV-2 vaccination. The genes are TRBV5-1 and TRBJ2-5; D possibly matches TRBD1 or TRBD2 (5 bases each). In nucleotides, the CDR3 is TGCGCCAGCAGCTTGGATGGGTGGGGGCAAGAGACCCAGTACTTC. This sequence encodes CASSLDGWGQETQYF.